The source of this TCR beta chain is a study of blood T cell repertoires in COVID-19 (dated by TCRdb to the early 2020s). Background for the entire study: Samples from collaborators originated in the United States, Italy and Spain and spanned both the acute and convalescent phases of COVID-19. The prospective study material was composed of cDNA or gDNA derived from T cells, B-cell-depleted T cells, or PBMCs. The dataset comprised deeply sampled blood TCRbeta repertoires from subjects exposed to, actively infected with, or recovered from COVID-19. The repertoires were released in a freely available public database intended as a resource for research on the immune response to SARS-CoV-2. The samples were drawn from two sources: the first 160 participants of the ongoing ImmuneRACE study, and 1,000 to 1,500 subjects contributed by 6 global collaborators. Nearly every sample came with metadata listing a de-identified subject ID, COVID-19 status, age in years and sex. HLA class I and class II types, where available, came from metadata supplied by the sample provider rather than from assay-based typing. Here is what the overall study found, with its caveats: Clinical and demographic metadata were provided uncurated, with the amount varying by source and participant.

The CDR3 measures 15 amino acids from cysteine to phenylalanine. Solely the CDR3 DNA is kept, with 45 bases framed from the first base. According to the germline V gene, CDR1 reads MDHEN and CDR2 reads SYDVKM. V loses 5 bases of germline sequence and J loses 4 bases, and the interval between the two ends is 14 bases. On this clone: Its antigen has not been determined. No qualities accompany the bases; no much larger clone lies one base away.

Enrolling through a virtual design, the prospective study's participants ranged in age from roughly 18 to 100 years and lived across roughly 24 United States geographic areas. Cohort assignment in the prospective study relied on participant-reported clinical history from a screening survey and a study questionnaire. Recovered participants in ImmuneRACE Cohort 3 were defined as having two consecutive negative NP/OP PCR tests, clearance from a healthcare professional, or resolution of symptoms. In the prospective study, whole blood, serum and a nasopharyngeal or oropharyngeal swab were collected from each participant by mobile phlebotomists. Participants in the prospective study had the option to provide additional blood draws and questionnaires over a 2-month period. Before DNA extraction, prospective study blood samples were shipped either frozen or at room temperature. TCRbeta CDR3 regions were amplified from genomic DNA by means of the immunoSEQ Assay, a bias-controlled multiplex PCR. The authors' analysis ran thus. Nucleated cell counts per sample were estimated from amplification of reference gene primers within the assay. Sequence reads were collapsed and filtered to measure the absolute abundance of every unique TCRbeta CDR3 rearrangement. Productive Simpson clonality was computed per sample as the square root of Simpson's diversity index over productive rearrangements. TCRdb mirrors the immuneACCESS table, restricted to in-frame sequences. Some clones are absent from its copies; in checked studies, under half trace to an unresolved V gene, and the reason for the others is unknown. Clonal size and the V and J genes are those of that table, whereas D and trimming came from the DNA. This sample comprises some 270,000 clones, over 75% of them detected only once. The ten largest clones represent roughly 4% of the sample.

The chain joins TRBV28 to TRBJ1-4; a tentative D call is TRBD1 (5 bases match). This TCR was recovered from a woman in her 30s who had recovered from COVID-19. Input material: PBMCs or T cells enriched from blood (not recorded which). The bases read TGTGCCAGCAGTGTCCGACAGTTCCATAATGAAAAACTGTTTTTT. Its translation reads: CASSVRQFHNEKLFF.